The source of this T cell receptor (beta chain) is a study of T cell responses to AZD1222 COVID-19 vaccine (dated by TCRdb to the early 2020s). Study-wide context: TCR sequencing covered 233 trial participants: 207 given two doses of AZD1222 and 26 given two doses of MenACWY control vaccine. Trial participants were enrolled by age into subgroups of 18-55, 56-69 and 70-plus years, and around 150, 28 and 57 TCR-sequenced participants, respectively, were included in these subgroups.

The CDR3 regions of human TCRbeta chains were analyzed by immunosequencing. The source study handled its data this way. TCRs in the repertoires were compared against a reference library of SARS-CoV-2-specific TCRs that had been generated with the MIRA antigen-specificity platform. Breadth was defined as the fraction of unique TCRs that were SARS-CoV-2-associated, and depth was defined as the fraction of total T cells that were SARS-CoV-2-associated. Using the MIRA data, every spike-specific TCR was mapped to the spike region that the TCR reacted to and assigned to either a CD4 or a CD8 class. Log10-transformed breadth and depth values were compared by one-way ANOVA with Sidak's multiple comparisons tests. TCRdb mirrors the immuneACCESS table, restricted to in-frame sequences. Some clones are absent from its copies; in checked studies, under half trace to an unresolved V gene, and the reason for the others is unknown. Clone size and the V and J calls come from that table; the DNA yielded D and trimming. Here the sample has 80,000 to 95,000 clones; roughly 89% occur a single time. The ten largest make up around 2.8% of the sample.

As for this clone: This clone's antigen is unknown. The input lacks base qualities; no much larger clone sits a single base away.

Reading the label with the study, this specimen's time point is: baseline before first vaccination. Interpreted using the paper, the treatment or condition label stands for: meningococcal conjugate vaccine given as trial control. The vaccinee samples were drawn from two UK trials, COV001 and COV002, one of which was a single-blind randomized controlled phase 2/3 trial testing AZD1222 (ChAdOx1 nCoV-19) in healthy adults. For TCRbeta chain sequencing, PBMC samples were collected from trial participants at day 0 and at day 28 after the second dose. General study outcomes and caveats: Conclusions about previously exposed vaccinees are limited, since just 5 or 6 AZD1222 recipients were seropositive for SARS-CoV-2 at baseline. Epitopes outside the regions mutated in the B.1.351 and B.1.1.7 variants were reportedly recognized by nearly half of the unique spike-specific TCRs. No day 14 peak-response samples were available, so repertoires were characterized only after the peak T cell response. Spike-specific TCR breadth and depth rose significantly after two AZD1222 doses compared with day 0 and with MenACWY recipients. Most participants were white British and females outnumbered males, and the authors suggested that clonal diversity may have been underestimated. The 56-69-year group was small, and its depth increase did not reach significance, likely because of low power. The whole spike protein was spanned by vaccine-associated CD4 TCRs, and dominant responses were seen in regions 160-218 and 743-854.

Based on the germline V gene (reference sequence), the CDR1 and CDR2 sequences are MNHNY and SVGAGI. V is shortened by 6 bases, J by 0 bases, and the region joining them spans 8 bases. From the cysteine up to the phenylalanine, the CDR3 has a length of 13 residues. Only the CDR3 DNA is retained, 39 bases long and in frame from the first base. The chain employs TRBV6-6 and TRBJ1-1, with the D gene uncertain. The receptor's source is an adult in good health. Sequences were derived from peripheral blood, sampled on day 0 of MenACWY control vaccination. Here the CDR3 is given as CASSQPMNTEAFF. The DNA reads as follows: TGTGCCAGCAGCCAACCGATGAACACTGAAGCTTTCTTT.